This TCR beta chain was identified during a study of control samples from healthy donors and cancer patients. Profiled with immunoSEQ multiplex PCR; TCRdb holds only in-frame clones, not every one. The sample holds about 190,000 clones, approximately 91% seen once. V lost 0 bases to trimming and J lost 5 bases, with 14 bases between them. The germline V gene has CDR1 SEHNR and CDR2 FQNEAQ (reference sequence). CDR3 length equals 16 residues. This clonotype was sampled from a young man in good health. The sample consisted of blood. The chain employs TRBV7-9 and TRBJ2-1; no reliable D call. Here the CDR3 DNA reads TGTGCCAGCAGCTTAGCGCAAGGGCTCAGCAACAATGAGCAGTTCTTC. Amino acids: CASSLAQGLSNNEQFF. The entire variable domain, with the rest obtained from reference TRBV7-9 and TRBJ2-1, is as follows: DTGVSQNPRHKITKRGQNVTFRCDPISEHNRLYWYRQTLGQGPEFLTYFQNEAQLEKSRLLSDRFSAERPKGSFSTLEIQRTEQGDSAMYLCASSLAQGLSNNEQFFGPGTRLTVL.